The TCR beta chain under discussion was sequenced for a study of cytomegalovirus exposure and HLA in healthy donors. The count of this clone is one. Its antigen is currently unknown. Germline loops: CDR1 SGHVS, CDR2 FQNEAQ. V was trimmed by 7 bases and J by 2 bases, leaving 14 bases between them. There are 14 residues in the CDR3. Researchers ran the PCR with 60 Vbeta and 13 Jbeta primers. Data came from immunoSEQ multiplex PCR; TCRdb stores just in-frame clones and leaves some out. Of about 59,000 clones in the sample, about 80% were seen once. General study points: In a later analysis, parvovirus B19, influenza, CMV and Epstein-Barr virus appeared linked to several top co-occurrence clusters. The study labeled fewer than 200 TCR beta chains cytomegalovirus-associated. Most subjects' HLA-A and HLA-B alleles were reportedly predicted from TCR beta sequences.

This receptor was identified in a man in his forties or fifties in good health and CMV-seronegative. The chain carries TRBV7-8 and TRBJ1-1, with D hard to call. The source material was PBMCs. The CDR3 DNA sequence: TGTGCCAGCAAATTGTCTGGTAGTAACACTGAAGCTTTCTTT. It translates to CASKLSGSNTEAFF.